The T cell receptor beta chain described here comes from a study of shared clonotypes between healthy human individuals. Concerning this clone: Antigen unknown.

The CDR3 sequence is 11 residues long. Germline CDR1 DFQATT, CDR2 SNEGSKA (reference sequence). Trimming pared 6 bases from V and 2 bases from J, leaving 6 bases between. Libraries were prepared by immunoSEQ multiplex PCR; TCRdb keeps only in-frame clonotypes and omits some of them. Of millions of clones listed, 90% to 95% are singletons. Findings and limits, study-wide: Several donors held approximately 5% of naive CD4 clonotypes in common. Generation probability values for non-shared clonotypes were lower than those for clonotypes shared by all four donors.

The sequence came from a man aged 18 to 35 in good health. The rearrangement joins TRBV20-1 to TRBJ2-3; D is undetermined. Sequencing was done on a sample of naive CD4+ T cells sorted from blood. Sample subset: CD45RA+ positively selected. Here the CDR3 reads CSAPNTDTQYF. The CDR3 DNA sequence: TGCAGTGCACCTAACACAGATACGCAGTATTTT.